Listed below are T cell receptor beta chains from one sample, sequenced in a study of blood T cell repertoires in COVID-19. Data came from immunoSEQ multiplex PCR; TCRdb stores just in-frame clones and leaves some out. The table includes more than 85,000 clones, 70% to 90% detected once. Material for sequencing was peripheral blood. Receptors were obtained from a woman older than 75 with acute or convalescent COVID-19. Both conserved end residues are part of each CDR3. The order of the fields is clone size, V gene, J gene, D gene, CDR3 protein, CDR3 DNA. A D gene is named only where the DNA matches it firmly. Clone size is shown for a subset of rows, as once, few, many or a class of expanded clone.

>-|TRBV24-1|TRBJ2-1|-
CATSDPTSSSYNEQFF
TGTGCCACCAGTGATCCAACTAGCAGCTCCTACAATGAGCAGTTCTTC
>once|TRBV5-1|TRBJ2-5|TRBD2
CASSPGKTSGGYQETQYF
TGCGCCAGCAGCCCGGGCAAGACTAGCGGAGGATACCAAGAGACCCAGTACTTC
>-|TRBV6-2/TRBV6-3|TRBJ2-3|TRBD2
CASSPGLGIDTQYF
TGTGCCAGCAGTCCCGGACTAGGGATAGATACGCAGTATTTT
>-|TRBV7-2|TRBJ2-1|TRBD2
CASSLWTSGNNEQFF
TGTGCCAGCAGCCTCTGGACTAGCGGAAACAATGAGCAGTTCTTC
>-|TRBV6-6|TRBJ1-5|-
CASSNVQGIVNQPQHF
TGTGCCAGCAGCAACGTCCAGGGTATAGTGAATCAGCCCCAGCATTTT
>-|TRBV6-6|TRBJ2-7|-
CASSSGNEQYF
TGTGCCAGCAGCTCCGGGAACGAGCAGTACTTC
>-|TRBV6-5|TRBJ1-1|-
CASRVSVRTEAFF
TGTGCCAGCCGGGTATCCGTTAGGACTGAAGCTTTCTTT
>few|TRBV28|TRBJ2-7|-
CASSFGALYEQYF
TGTGCCAGCAGTTTTGGGGCCCTTTACGAGCAGTACTTC
>-|TRBV5-5|TRBJ1-4|TRBD1
CASSQGTGGGEKLFF
TGTGCCAGCAGCCAAGGGACAGGCGGAGGGGAAAAACTGTTTTTT
>-|TRBV7-3|TRBJ1-2|TRBD1
CASSLSGTGGGYGYTF
TGTGCCAGCAGCTTAAGTGGGACAGGGGGCGGCTATGGCTACACCTTC
>few|TRBV11-3|TRBJ2-5|TRBD2
CASSLGRGGAETQYF
TGTGCCAGCAGCCTGGGCCGCGGGGGGGCAGAGACCCAGTACTTC
>-|TRBV5-4|TRBJ2-4|TRBD1
CASSLAGTGTNIQYF
TGTGCCAGCAGCTTGGCGGGGACAGGCACGAACATTCAGTACTTC
>-|TRBV21-1|TRBJ1-6|-
CASTPRTGRPFLYNSPLHF
TGTGCCAGCACCCCTCGGACAGGGAGGCCATTCTTATATAATTCACCCCTCCACTTT
>once|TRBV7-7|TRBJ2-5|-
CASSLVGTEETQYF
TGTGCTAGCAGCTTAGTGGGCACGGAAGAGACCCAGTACTTC
>-|TRBV29-1|TRBJ1-2|-
CSVVRPGTNYGYTF
TGCAGCGTTGTGAGACCGGGAACTAACTATGGCTACACCTTC
>-|TRBV9|TRBJ2-4|TRBD2
CASSVAPGGKNIQYF
TGTGCCAGCAGCGTAGCTCCGGGGGGCAAAAACATTCAGTACTTC
>-|TRBV11-1|TRBJ2-5|TRBD1
CASSSVRTGPQETQYF
TGTGCCAGCAGCTCCGTTAGGACAGGCCCCCAAGAGACCCAGTACTTC
>-|TRBV12-3/TRBV12-4|TRBJ1-1|-
CASSLLRDTEAFF
TGTGCCAGCAGTTTATTGCGAGACACTGAAGCTTTCTTT
>-|TRBV4-3|TRBJ2-7|-
CASSQDRAYYEQYF
TGCGCCAGCAGCCAAGATAGAGCTTACTACGAGCAGTACTTC
>-|TRBV25-1|TRBJ2-7|TRBD1
CASSDWGQGRHEQYF
TGTGCCAGCAGTGACTGGGGACAGGGAAGGCACGAGCAGTACTTC
>-|TRBV7-3|TRBJ1-2|TRBD1
CASSLSAGGNYGYTF
TGTGCCAGCAGCTTATCGGCAGGGGGTAACTATGGCTACACCTTC
>-|TRBV2|TRBJ2-3|-
CASSQRTSTDTQYF
TGTGCCAGCAGCCAAAGGACTAGCACAGATACGCAGTATTTT
>-|TRBV24-1|TRBJ2-1|-
CATSDSSGSHNEQFF
TGTGCCACCAGTGATTCTTCCGGGAGCCACAATGAGCAGTTCTTC
>-|TRBV2|TRBJ1-4|TRBD1
CASRDRVSNEKLFF
TGTGCCAGCAGAGACAGGGTTTCTAATGAAAAACTGTTTTTT
>-|TRBV7-2|TRBJ1-1|TRBD1
CASSPGQGGYTEAFF
TGTGCCAGCAGCCCGGGACAGGGCGGATACACTGAAGCTTTCTTT
>-|TRBV7-2|TRBJ1-2|-
CASSNRINYGYTF
TGTGCCAGCAGCAACAGGATTAACTATGGCTACACCTTC
>-|TRBV30|TRBJ1-1|TRBD1
CAWSLAGGITEAFF
TGTGCCTGGAGTTTGGCAGGGGGCATCACTGAAGCTTTCTTT
>-|TRBV25-1|TRBJ1-2|-
CASSDPGTGEIYGYTF
TGTGCCAGCAGTGACCCTGGGACGGGAGAAATCTATGGCTACACCTTC
>-|TRBV20-1|TRBJ2-7|-
CSARVIYEQYF
TGCAGTGCTAGAGTAATTTACGAGCAGTACTTC
>-|TRBV5-4|TRBJ1-2|TRBD1
CASSLAGTGVGYTF
TGTGCCAGCAGCTTGGCGGGGACAGGAGTTGGCTACACCTTC